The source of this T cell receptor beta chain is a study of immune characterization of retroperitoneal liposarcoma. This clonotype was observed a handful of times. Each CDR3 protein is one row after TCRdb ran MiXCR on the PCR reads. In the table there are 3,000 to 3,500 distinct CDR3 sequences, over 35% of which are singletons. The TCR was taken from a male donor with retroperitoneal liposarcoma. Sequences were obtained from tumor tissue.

CDR3 DNA sequence: TGTGCCAGCAGTCAAATTAGCGGGAGGAAACCAGAGACCCAGTACTTC. This encodes CASSQISGRKPETQYF. J is TRBJ2-5 and V is TRBV6-1; TRBD2 matches 10 bases. The V gene's germline CDR1 is MNHNS and CDR2 SASEGT. J gave up 4 bases and V 5 bases, and 10 bases lay outside the gene matches. This CDR3 contains 16 residues.